The present T cell receptor (beta chain) was sequenced within a study of PD-1 blockade in classical Hodgkin lymphoma. For the study at large: It was nivolumab at 3 mg/kg, given intravenously every 2 weeks, that patients received.

Germline V CDR1 and CDR2: SGDLS, YYNGEE. V lost 3 bases, J lost 3 bases, and 8 bases lay in between. The CDR3 totals 13 residues. The time point is: cycle 4 day 1 (C4D1), after more than five weeks of nivolumab. Each patient experienced a relapse that followed autologous stem cell transplantation, and brentuximab vedotin exposure varied. Broader study findings: It was among complete responders that baseline diversity resembled that of newly diagnosed patients. Only CD4+ TCR diversity, not CD8+, had risen significantly by C4D1.

As for this clone: What it recognizes is unknown.

Profiled with immunoSEQ multiplex PCR; TCRdb holds only in-frame clones, not every one. The data show about 20,000 clones, 80% seen once. V is TRBV9 and J is TRBJ2-3, with a possible D match to TRBD1 (6 bases). The specimen was peripheral blood mononuclear cells (PBMCs), collected before the fourth cycle of nivolumab. The sequence came from a human donor with classical Hodgkin lymphoma. CDR3: CASSEQGTDTQYF. As DNA, the CDR3 is TGTGCCAGCAGCGAACAGGGAACAGATACGCAGTATTTT.